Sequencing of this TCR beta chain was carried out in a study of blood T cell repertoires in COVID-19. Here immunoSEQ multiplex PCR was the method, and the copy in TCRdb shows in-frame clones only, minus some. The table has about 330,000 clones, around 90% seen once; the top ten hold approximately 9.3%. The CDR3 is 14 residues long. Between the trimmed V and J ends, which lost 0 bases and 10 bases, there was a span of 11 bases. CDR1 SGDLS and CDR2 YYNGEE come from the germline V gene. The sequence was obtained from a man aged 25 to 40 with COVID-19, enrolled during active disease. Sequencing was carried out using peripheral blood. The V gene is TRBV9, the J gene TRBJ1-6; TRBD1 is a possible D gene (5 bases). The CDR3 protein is CASSVDAAGSPLHF. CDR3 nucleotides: TGTGCCAGCAGCGTAGATGCGGCAGGGTCACCCCTCCACTTT.